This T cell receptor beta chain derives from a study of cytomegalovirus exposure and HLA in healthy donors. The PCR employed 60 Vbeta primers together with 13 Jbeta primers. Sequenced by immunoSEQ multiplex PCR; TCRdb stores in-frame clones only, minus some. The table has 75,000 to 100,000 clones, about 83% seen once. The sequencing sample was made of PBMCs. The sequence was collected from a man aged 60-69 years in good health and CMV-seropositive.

CDR3 sequence: CASSPFAGLRTEAFF. CDR3 bases: TGTGCCAGTAGCCCCTTCGCGGGACTAAGGACTGAAGCTTTCTTT. The rearrangement uses TRBV19 and TRBJ1-1; D possibly corresponds to TRBD1 (5 bases). V was shortened by 6 bases and J by 5 bases, with 19 bases between the two germline ends. CDR1 and CDR2 (germline): LNHDA, SQIVND (reference sequence). The CDR3 is 15 residues long.